Listed here is a single T cell receptor (beta chain). Sequencing used immunoSEQ multiplex PCR; TCRdb keeps in-frame clones, though not all of them. The table has roughly 350,000 clones, roughly 90% seen once. The CDR3 sequence is 16 residues long. V lost 2 bases and J lost 4; bases outside the gene matches: 6. The germline V gene has CDR1 LGHDT and CDR2 YNNKEL (reference sequence). The sample originates from a study of blood T cell repertoires in COVID-19. In the study overall: Sources were T cells, B-cell-depleted T cells, or PBMCs; the material itself was cDNA or gDNA.

Sequencing was performed on PBMCs or T cells enriched from blood (not recorded which). The rearrangement links TRBV3-1 (or the pseudogene TRBV3-2) to TRBJ2-1, with 9 bases that match TRBD2. This TCR derives from a woman between 25 and 40 years old who had recovered from COVID-19. CDR3 nucleotides: TGTGCCAGCAGCCAATCTCCCAGCGGGGGGTACAATGAGCAGTTCTTC. Translated: CASSQSPSGGYNEQFF.